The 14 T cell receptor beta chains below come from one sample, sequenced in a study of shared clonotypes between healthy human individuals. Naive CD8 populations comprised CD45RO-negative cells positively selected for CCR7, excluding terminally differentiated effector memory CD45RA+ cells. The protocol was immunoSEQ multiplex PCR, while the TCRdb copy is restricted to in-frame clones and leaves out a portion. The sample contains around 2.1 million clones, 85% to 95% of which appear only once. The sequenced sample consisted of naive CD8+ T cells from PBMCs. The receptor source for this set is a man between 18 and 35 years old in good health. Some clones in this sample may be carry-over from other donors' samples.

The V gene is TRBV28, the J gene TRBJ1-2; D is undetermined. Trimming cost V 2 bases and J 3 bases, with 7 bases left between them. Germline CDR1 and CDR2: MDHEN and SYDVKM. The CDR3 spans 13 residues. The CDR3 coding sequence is TGTGCCAGCAGTTTAGAACATCACTATGGCTACACCTTC. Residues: CASSLEHHYGYTF.

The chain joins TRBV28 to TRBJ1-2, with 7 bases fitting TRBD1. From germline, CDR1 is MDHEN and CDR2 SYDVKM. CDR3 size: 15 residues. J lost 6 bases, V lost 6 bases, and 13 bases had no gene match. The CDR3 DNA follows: TGTGCCAGCAGACCACGGACCGGGACAGATGATGGCTACACCTTC. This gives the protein CASRPRTGTDDGYTF.

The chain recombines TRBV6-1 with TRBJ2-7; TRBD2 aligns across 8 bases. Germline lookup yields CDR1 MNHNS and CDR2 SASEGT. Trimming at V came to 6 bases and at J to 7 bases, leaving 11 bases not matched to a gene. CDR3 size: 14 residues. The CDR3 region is CASRTSGISKEQYF. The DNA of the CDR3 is TGTGCCAGCAGAACTAGCGGTATTAGTAAGGAGCAGTACTTC.

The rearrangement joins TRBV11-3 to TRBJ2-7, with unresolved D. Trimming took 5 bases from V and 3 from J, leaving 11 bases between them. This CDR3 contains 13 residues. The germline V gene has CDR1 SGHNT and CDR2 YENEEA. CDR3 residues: CASSERPSYEQYF. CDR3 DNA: TGTGCCAGCAGCGAAAGACCCAGCTACGAGCAGTACTTC.

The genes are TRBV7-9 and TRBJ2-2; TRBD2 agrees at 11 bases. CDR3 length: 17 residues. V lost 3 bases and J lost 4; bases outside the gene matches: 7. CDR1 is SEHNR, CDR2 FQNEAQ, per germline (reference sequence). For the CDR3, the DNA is TGTGCCAGCAGCTTCCCGGTAGCGGGAGGGCGCACCGGGGAGCTGTTTTTT. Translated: CASSFPVAGGRTGELFF.

The DNA of the CDR3 is TGTGCCAGCAAGGAAGCGAGCCACCGGTCCTACGAGCAGTACTTC. As protein: CASKEASHRSYEQYF. The chain carries TRBV6-1 and TRBJ2-7; D ambiguous. The CDR3 is 15 residues long. V was shortened by 7 bases and J by 1 base, with 17 bases between the two germline ends. Germline loops: CDR1 MNHNS, CDR2 SASEGT.

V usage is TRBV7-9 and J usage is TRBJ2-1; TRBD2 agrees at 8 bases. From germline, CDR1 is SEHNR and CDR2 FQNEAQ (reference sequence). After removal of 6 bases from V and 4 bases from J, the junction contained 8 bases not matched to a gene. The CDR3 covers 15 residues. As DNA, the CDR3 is TGTGCCAGCAGAGCAATACTAGCGGCTTACAATGAGCAGTTCTTC. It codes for CASRAILAAYNEQFF.

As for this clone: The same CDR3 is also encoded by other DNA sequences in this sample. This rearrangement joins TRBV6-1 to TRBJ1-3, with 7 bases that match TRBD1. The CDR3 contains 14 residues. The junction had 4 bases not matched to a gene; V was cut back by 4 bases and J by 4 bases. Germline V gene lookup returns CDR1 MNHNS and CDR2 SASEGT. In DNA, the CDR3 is TGTGCCAGCAGTGGGGACAGTTCAGGAAACACCATATATTTT. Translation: CASSGDSSGNTIYF.

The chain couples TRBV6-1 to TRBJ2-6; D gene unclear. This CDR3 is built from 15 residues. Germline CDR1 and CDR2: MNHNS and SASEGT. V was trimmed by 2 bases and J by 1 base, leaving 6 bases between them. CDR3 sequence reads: CASSELPSGANVLTF. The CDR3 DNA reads TGTGCCAGCAGTGAACTCCCGTCTGGGGCCAACGTCCTGACTTTC.

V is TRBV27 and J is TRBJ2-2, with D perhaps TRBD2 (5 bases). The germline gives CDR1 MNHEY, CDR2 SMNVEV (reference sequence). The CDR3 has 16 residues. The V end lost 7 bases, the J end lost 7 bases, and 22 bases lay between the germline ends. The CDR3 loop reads CASIFDGRISGGELFF. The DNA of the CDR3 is TGTGCCAGCATTTTCGATGGGCGGATAAGCGGCGGGGAGCTGTTTTTT.

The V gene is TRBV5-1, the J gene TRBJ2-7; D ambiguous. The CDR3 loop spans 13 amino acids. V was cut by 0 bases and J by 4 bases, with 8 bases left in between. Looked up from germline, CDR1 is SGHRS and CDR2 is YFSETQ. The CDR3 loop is CASSLVIGYEQYF. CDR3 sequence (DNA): TGCGCCAGCAGCTTGGTAATCGGGTACGAGCAGTACTTC.

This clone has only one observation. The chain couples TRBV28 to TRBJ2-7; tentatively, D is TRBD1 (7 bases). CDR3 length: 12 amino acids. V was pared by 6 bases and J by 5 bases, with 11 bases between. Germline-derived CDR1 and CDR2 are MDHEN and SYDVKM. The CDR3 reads CASRTGRNEQYF. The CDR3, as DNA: TGTGCCAGCAGGACAGGGAGGAACGAGCAGTACTTC.

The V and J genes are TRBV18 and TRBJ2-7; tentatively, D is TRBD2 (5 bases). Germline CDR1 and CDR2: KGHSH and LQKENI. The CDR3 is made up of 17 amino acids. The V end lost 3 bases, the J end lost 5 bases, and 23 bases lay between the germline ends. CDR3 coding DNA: TGTGCCAGCTCACCTGAGCAGAACGGACTGATATCTGACGAGCAGTACTTC. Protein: CASSPEQNGLISDEQYF.

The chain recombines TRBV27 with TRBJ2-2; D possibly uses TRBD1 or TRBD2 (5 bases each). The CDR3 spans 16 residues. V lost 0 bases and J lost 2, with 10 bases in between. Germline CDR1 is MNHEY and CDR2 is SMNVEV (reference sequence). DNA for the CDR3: TGTGCCAGCAGTTTATCAGGGACGTATAACACCGGGGAGCTGTTTTTT. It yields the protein CASSLSGTYNTGELFF.